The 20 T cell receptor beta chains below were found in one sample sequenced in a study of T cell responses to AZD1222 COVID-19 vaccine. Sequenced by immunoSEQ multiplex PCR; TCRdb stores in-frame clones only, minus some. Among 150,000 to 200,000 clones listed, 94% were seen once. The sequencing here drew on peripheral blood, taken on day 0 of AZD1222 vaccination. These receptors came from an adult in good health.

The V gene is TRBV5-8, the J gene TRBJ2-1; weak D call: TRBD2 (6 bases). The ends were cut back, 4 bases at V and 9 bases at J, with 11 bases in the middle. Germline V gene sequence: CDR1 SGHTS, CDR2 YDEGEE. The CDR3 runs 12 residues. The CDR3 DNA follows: TGTGCCAGCAGCACCCGGGGGAGTGAGCAGTTCTTC. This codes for CASSTRGSEQFF.

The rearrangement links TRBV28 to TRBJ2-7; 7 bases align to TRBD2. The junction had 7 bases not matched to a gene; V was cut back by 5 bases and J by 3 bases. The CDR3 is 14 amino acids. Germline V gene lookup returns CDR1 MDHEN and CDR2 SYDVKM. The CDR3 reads CASSPGGGGYEQYF. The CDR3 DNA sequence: TGTGCCAGCAGTCCGGGGGGTGGCGGCTACGAGCAGTACTTC.

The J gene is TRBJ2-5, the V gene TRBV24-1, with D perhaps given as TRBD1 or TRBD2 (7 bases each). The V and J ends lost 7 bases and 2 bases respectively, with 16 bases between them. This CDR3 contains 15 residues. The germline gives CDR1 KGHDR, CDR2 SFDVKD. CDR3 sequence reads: CATSAPGGVQETQYF. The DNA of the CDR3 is TGTGCCACCAGCGCCCCAGGGGGGGTACAAGAGACCCAGTACTTC.

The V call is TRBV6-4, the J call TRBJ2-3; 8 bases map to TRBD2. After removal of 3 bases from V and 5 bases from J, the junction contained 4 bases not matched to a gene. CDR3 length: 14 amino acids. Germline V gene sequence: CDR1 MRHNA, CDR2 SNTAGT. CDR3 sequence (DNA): TGTGCCAGCAGTGATGCGGGAGGACAAGATACGCAGTATTTT. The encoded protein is CASSDAGGQDTQYF.

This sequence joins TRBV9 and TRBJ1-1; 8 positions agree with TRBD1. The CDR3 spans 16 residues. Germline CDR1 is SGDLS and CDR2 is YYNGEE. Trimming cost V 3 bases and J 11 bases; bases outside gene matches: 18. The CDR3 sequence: CASSGLSDRAPGGAFF. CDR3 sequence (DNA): TGTGCCAGCAGCGGACTGTCGGACAGGGCCCCCGGAGGGGCTTTCTTT.

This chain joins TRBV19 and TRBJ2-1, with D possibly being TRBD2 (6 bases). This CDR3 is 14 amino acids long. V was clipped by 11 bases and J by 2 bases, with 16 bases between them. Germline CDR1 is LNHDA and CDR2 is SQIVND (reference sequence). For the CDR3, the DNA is TGTGCCGACCCCACTAGCAGTCCCTACAATGAGCAGTTCTTC. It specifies CADPTSSPYNEQFF.

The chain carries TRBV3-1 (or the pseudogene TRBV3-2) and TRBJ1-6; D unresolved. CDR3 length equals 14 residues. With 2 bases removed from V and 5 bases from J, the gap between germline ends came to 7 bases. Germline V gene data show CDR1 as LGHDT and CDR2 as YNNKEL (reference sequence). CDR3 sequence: CASSQIPHNSPLHF. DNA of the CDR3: TGTGCCAGCAGCCAAATTCCCCATAATTCACCCCTCCACTTT.

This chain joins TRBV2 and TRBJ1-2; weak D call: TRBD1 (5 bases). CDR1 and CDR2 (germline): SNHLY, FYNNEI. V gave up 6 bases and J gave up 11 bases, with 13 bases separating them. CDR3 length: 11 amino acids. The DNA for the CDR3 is TGTGCCAGCAGAGCGGGACGGCAGTACACCTTC. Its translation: CASRAGRQYTF.

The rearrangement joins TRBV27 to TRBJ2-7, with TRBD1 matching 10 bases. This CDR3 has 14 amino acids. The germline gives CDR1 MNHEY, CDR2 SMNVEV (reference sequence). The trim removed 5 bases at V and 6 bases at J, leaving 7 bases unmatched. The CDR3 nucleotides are TGTGCCAGCAGTCACGGACAGGGGGTCGGCGAGCAGTACTTC. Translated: CASSHGQGVGEQYF.

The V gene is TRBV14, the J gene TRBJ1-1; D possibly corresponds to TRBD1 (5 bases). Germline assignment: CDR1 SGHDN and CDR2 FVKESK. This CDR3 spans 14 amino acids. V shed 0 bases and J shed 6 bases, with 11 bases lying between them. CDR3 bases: TGTGCCAGCAGCCAAGATTTATCGGGGGCTGAAGCTTTCTTT. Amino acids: CASSQDLSGAEAFF.

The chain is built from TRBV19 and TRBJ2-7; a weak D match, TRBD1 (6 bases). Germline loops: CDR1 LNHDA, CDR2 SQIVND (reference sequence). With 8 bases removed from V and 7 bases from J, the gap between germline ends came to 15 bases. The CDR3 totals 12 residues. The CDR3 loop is CASQGSDGEQYF. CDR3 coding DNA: TGTGCCAGTCAGGGGTCTGATGGAGAGCAGTACTTC.

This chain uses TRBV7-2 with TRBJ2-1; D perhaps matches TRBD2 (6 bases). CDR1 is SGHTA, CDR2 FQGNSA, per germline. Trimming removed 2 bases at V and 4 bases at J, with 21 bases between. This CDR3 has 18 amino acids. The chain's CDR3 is CASSLYLASLMGYNEQFF. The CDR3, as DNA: TGTGCCAGCAGCTTATACCTAGCGAGCCTCATGGGGTACAATGAGCAGTTCTTC.

CDR3 amino acids: CASSYVSSPNYGYTF. CDR3 DNA: TGTGCCAGCAGTTACGTTTCGTCGCCTAACTATGGCTACACCTTC. The chain links TRBV6-6 to TRBJ1-2; D gene uncertain. V shed 2 bases and J shed 0 bases, with 10 bases lying between them. This CDR3 region has 15 residues. CDR1 MNHNY and CDR2 SVGAGI come from the germline V gene (reference sequence).

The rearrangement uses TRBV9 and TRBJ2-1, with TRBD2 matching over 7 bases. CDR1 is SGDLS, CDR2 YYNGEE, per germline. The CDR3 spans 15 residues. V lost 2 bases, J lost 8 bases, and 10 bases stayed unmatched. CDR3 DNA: TGTGCCAGCAGCGTCGGGACTTTAGCGGGCTATGAGCAGTTCTTC. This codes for CASSVGTLAGYEQFF.

CDR3 coding DNA: TGTGCCAGCAGCTCTAACCTTCCCCAGAGCAATCAGCCCCAGCATTTT. This translates into CASSSNLPQSNQPQHF. This chain joins TRBV28 and TRBJ1-5; D not resolved. This CDR3 contains 16 residues. Germline CDR1 and CDR2: MDHEN and SYDVKM. The V and J ends lost 6 bases and 1 base respectively, with 16 bases between them.

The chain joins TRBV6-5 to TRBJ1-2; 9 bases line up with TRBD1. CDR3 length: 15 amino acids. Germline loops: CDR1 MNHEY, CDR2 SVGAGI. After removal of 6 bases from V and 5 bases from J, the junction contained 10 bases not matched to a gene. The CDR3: CASSSAGGTGYGYTF. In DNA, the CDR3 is TGTGCCAGCAGCTCCGCCGGTGGGACAGGGTATGGCTACACCTTC.

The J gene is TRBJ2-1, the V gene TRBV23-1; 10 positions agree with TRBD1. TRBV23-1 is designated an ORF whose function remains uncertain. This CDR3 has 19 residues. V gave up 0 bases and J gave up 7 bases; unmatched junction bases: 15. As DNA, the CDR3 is TGCGCCAGCAGTCAATCTAAAAATCAGAATGGGACAGGGGTTAATGAGCAGTTCTTC. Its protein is CASSQSKNQNGTGVNEQFF.

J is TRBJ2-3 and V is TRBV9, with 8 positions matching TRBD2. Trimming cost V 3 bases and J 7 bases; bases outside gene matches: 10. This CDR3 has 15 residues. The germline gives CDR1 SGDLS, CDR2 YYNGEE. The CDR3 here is CASSGSGTRKNTQYF. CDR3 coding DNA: TGTGCCAGCAGCGGGAGCGGGACTAGGAAAAATACGCAGTATTTT.

The CDR3 DNA follows: TGTGCCAGCAGTTTATTAGGTTTAGGCTACACCTTC. Translating it yields CASSLLGLGYTF. This chain links TRBV28 with TRBJ1-2; the D is unclear. The CDR3 contains 12 residues. V was trimmed by 1 base and J by 8 bases, leaving 8 bases between them. Germline V gives CDR1 MDHEN, CDR2 SYDVKM.

CDR3 residues: CASSFGFGTDTGELFF. In DNA form, the CDR3 reads TGTGCCAGCAGCTTTGGGTTCGGGACCGACACCGGGGAGCTGTTTTTT. V usage is TRBV7-8 and J usage is TRBJ2-2; the D gene could be TRBD1 or TRBD2 (5 bases each). Germline CDR1 reads SGHVS; CDR2 reads FQNEAQ. There are 16 residues in the CDR3. Between the trimmed V and J ends, which lost 3 bases and 3 bases, there was a span of 14 bases.